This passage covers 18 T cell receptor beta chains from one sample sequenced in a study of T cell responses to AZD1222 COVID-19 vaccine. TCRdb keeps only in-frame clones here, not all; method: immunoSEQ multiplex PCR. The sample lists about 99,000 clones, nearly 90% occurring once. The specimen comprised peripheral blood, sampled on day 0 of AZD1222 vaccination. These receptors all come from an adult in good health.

In nucleotides, the CDR3 is TGTGCCAGCCAAGACAGGAACACTGAAGCTTTCTTT. As protein: CASQDRNTEAFF. The J gene is TRBJ1-1, the V gene TRBV19; D may be TRBD1 (5 bases). Trimming removed 9 bases from V and 1 base from J, with 9 bases in between. Looked up from germline, CDR1 is LNHDA and CDR2 is SQIVND (reference sequence). This CDR3 comprises 12 residues.

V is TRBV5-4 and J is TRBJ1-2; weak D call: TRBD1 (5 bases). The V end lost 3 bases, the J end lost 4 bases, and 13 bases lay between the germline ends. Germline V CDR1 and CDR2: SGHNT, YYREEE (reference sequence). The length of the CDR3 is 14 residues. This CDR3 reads CASSSGGDPYGYTF. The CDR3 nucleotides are TGTGCCAGCAGCTCGGGAGGGGACCCCTATGGCTACACCTTC.

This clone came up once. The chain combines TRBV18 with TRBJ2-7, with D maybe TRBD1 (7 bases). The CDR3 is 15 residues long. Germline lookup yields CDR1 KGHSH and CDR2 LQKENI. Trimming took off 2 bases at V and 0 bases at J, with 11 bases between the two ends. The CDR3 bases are TGTGCCAGCTCACCAAGGAGGGACAGCTCCTACGAGCAGTACGTC. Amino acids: CASSPRRDSSYEQYV.

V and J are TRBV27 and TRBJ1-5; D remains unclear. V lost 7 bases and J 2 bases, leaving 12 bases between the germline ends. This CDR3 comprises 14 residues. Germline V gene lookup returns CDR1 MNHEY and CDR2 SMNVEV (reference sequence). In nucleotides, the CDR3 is TGTGCCAGCACCCCCTACGCTGGCAATCAGCCCCAGCATTTT. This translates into CASTPYAGNQPQHF.

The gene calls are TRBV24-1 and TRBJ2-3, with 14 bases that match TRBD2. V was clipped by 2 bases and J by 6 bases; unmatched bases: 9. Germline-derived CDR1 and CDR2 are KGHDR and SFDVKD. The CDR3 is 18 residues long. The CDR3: CATSDSARTSGGLDTQYF. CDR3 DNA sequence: TGTGCCACCAGTGATTCTGCTCGGACTAGCGGGGGGTTGGATACGCAGTATTTT.

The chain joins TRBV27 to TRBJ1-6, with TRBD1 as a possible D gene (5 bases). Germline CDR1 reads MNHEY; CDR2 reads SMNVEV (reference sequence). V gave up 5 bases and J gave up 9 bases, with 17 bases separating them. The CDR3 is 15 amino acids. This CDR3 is CASSRDPGTGSPLHF. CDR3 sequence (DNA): TGTGCCAGCAGTCGCGACCCAGGGACGGGTTCACCCCTCCACTTT.

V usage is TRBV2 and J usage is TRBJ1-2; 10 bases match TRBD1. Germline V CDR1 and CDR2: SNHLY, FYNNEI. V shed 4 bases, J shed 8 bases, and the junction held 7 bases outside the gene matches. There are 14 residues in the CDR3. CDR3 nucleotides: TGTGCCAGCAGTGCGGGACAGGGGACCGGAGGCTACACCTTC. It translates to CASSAGQGTGGYTF.

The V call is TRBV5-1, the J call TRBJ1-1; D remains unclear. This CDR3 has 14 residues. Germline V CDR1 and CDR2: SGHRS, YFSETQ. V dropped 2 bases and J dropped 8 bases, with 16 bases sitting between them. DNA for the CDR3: TGCGCCAGCAGCTTCTCGAAACCTTCTGGCGAAGCTTTCTTT. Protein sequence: CASSFSKPSGEAFF.

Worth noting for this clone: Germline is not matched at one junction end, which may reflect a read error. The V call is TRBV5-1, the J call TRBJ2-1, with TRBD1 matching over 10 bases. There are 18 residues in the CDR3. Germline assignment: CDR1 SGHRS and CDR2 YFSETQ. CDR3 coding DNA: TGTGCCAGCAGCTTGGGGGACAGGGGACAATGGGTGTACAATGAGCAGTTCTTC. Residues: CASSLGDRGQWVYNEQFF. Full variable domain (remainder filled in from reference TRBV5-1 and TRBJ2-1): KAGVTQTPRYLIKTRGQQVTLSCSPISGHRSVSWYQQTPGQGLQFLFEYFSETQRNKGNFPGRFSGRQFSNSRSEMNVSTLELGDSALYLCASSLGDRGQWVYNEQFFGPGTRLTVL.

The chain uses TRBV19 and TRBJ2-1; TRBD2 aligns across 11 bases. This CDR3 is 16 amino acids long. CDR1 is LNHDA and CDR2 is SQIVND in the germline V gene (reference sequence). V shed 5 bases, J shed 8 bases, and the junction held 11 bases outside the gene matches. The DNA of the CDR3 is TGTGCCAGTAGTTCGCGAACTAGCGGGAGTCAGGATGAGCAGTTCTTC. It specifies CASSSRTSGSQDEQFF.

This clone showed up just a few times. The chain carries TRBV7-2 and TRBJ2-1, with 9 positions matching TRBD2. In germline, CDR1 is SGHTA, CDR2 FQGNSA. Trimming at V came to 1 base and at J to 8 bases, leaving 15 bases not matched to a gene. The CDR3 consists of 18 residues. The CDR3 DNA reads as TGTGCCAGCAGCTTAGTGGGTTGGGGGGTAGCGGGAGAGGATGAGCAGTTCTTC. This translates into CASSLVGWGVAGEDEQFF.

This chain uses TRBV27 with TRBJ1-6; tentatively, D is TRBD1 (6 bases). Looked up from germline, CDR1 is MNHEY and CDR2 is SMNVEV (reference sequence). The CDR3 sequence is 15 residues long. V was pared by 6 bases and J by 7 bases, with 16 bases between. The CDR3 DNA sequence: TGTGCCAGCAGCCCCTTTGAGGGGGTAAATTCACCCCTCCACTTT. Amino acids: CASSPFEGVNSPLHF.

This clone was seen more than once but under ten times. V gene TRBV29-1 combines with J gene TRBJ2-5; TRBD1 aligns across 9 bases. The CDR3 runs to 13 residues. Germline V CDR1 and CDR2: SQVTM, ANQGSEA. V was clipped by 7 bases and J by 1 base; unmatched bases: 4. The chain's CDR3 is CSARQGVQETQYF. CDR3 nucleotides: TGCAGCGCCCGACAGGGGGTCCAAGAGACCCAGTACTTC.

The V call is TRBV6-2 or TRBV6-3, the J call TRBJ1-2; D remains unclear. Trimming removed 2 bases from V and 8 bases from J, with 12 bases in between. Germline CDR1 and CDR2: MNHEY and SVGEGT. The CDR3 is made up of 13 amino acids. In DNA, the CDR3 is TGTGCCAGCAGTTACGATGGGAAAGAGGGCTACACCTTC. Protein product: CASSYDGKEGYTF.

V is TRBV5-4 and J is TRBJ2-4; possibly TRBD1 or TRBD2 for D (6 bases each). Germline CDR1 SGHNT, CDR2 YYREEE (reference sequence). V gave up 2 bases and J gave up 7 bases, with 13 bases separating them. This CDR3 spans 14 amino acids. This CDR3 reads CASSFEGGGNIQYF. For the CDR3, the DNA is TGTGCCAGCAGCTTCGAGGGGGGTGGGAACATTCAGTACTTC. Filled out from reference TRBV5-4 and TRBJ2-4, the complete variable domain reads ETGVTQSPTHLIKTRGQQVTLRCSSQSGHNTVSWYQQALGQGPQFIFQYYREEENGRGNFPPRFSGLQFPNYSSELNVNALELDDSALYLCASSFEGGGNIQYFGAGTRLSVL.

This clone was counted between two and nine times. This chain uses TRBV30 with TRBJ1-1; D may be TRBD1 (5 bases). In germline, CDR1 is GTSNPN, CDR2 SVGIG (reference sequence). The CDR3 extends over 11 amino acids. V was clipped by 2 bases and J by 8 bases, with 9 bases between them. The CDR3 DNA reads TGTGCCTGGAGTAAGGGGTCAGAAGCTTTCTTT. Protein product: CAWSKGSEAFF.

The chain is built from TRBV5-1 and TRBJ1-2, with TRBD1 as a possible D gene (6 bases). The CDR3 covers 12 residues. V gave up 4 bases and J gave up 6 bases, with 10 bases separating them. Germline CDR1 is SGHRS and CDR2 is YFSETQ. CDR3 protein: CASSRHRDGYTF. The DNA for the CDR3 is TGCGCCAGCAGCCGTCACAGGGATGGCTACACCTTC.

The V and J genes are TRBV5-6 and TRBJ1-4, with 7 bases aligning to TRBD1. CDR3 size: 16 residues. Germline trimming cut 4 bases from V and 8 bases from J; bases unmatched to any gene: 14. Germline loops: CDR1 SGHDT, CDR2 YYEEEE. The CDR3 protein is CASSTPGRGPQEKLFF. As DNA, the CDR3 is TGTGCCAGCAGCACCCCGGGGAGGGGGCCGCAAGAAAAACTGTTTTTT.